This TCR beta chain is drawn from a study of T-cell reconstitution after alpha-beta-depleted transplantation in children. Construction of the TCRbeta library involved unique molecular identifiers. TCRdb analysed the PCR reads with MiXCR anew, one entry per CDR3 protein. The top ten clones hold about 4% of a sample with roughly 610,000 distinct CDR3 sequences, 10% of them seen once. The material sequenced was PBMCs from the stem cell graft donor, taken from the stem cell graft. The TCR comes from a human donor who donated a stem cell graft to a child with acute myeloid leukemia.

As DNA, the CDR3 is TGTGCCACCAGTAGCGGGAGTCTCATTGAGCAGTTCTTC. Amino acids: CATSSGSLIEQFF. V is TRBV24-1 and J is TRBJ2-1; TRBD2 aligns across 8 bases. Germline V gives CDR1 KGHDR, CDR2 SFDVKD. The CDR3 is 13 residues long. Trimming cost V 6 bases and J 9 bases; bases outside gene matches: 6.